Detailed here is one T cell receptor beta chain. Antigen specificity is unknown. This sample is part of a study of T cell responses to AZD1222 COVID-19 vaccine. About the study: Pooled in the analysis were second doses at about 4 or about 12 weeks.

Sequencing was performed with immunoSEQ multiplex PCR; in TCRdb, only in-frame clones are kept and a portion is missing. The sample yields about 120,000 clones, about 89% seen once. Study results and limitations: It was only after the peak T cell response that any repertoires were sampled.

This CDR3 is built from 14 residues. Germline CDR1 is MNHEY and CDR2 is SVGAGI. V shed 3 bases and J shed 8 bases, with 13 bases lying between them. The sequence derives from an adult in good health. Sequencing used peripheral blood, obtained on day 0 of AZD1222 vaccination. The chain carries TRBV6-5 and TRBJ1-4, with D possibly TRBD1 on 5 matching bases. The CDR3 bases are TGTGCCAGCAGTTATGAGGGGTTTCGGGAAAAACTGTTTTTT. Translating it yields CASSYEGFREKLFF.